One and the same sample provided the 29 T cell receptor beta chains below, sequenced in a study of Ad26.COV2.S vaccination and SARS-CoV-2 variants. The treatment denotes: 15 to 20 received Ad26.COV2.S at low or high dose, single or two shots; five or six received placebo; per-sample allocation not given. Sample collection was performed on day 63 after the first vaccine or placebo injection. Clones were read by immunoSEQ multiplex PCR, and TCRdb kept only the in-frame ones, dropping some. The repertoire holds 410,000 or so clones, with about nine tenths as singletons. The sequencing here drew on peripheral blood, taken in a trial of Ad26.COV2.S vaccine versus placebo. The source of these receptors is a person between 18 and 59 years old who received the Ad26.COV2.S COVID-19 vaccine or a placebo.

Note on this clone: One junction end disagrees with the germline gene, perhaps due to a read error. This chain uses TRBV29-1 with TRBJ2-7; 9 positions agree with TRBD1. Germline CDR1 is SQVTM and CDR2 is ANQGSEA. The CDR3 covers 14 residues. In DNA, the CDR3 is TGCAGCGTTGAGGGACAGGGAGGCTCCAACGAGCAGTACTTC. Translation gives CSVEGQGGSNEQYF.

The rearrangement joins TRBV11-2 to TRBJ2-5; TRBD2 matches at 8 bases. The V and J ends lost 1 base and 5 bases, in that order; junction bases with no gene match: 6. Germline lookup yields CDR1 SGHAT and CDR2 FQNNGV. This CDR3 has 15 residues. CDR3 in amino acids: CASSLAGGPSETQYF. Here the CDR3 DNA reads TGTGCCAGCAGCTTAGCGGGAGGGCCCTCCGAGACCCAGTACTTC.

The chain uses TRBV7-2 and TRBJ1-6; TRBD1 might be the D (5 bases). Trimming cost V 6 bases and J 0 bases, with 18 bases left between them. Germline V gene data show CDR1 as SGHTA and CDR2 as FQGNSA. The CDR3 contains 18 residues. The chain's CDR3 is CASRPRAGGTSYNSPLHF. CDR3 bases: TGTGCCAGCAGACCTCGAGCGGGCGGGACCTCCTATAATTCACCCCTCCACTTT.

The V gene is TRBV3-1 (or the pseudogene TRBV3-2), the J gene TRBJ1-3; D is undetermined. V lost 4 bases, J lost 4 bases, and 11 bases lay in between. Germline V gives CDR1 LGHDT, CDR2 YNNKEL (reference sequence). There are 14 residues in the CDR3. In nucleotides, the CDR3 is TGTGCCAGCAGCCCAAGTTTACAGGGAAACACCATATATTTT. Amino acids: CASSPSLQGNTIYF.

The genes are TRBV7-5 and TRBJ1-5; the table names TRBD1, a call not compared with the DNA. TRBV7-5 is classified as a pseudogene. This CDR3 spans 18 amino acids. In DNA form, the CDR3 reads TGTGTCAGAAGCCCCCCTGGGCTGCTCGGGACACAAAATCAGCCCCAGCATTTT. Translated: CVRSPPGLLGTQNQPQHF.

The CDR3 DNA reads TGTGCCACCGGGCGGGGAGGGGAGACCCAGTACTTC. Residues: CATGRGGETQYF. V gene TRBV15 combines with J gene TRBJ2-5; 7 bases map to TRBD2. The CDR3 runs 12 residues. The germline V gene encodes CDR1 LNHNV and CDR2 YYDKDF (reference sequence). The junction had 5 bases not matched to a gene; V was cut back by 8 bases and J by 5 bases.

V gene TRBV5-6 combines with J gene TRBJ2-5; 7 bases map to TRBD1. V was pared by 4 bases and J by 4 bases, with 7 bases of the junction left unmatched. Looked up from germline, CDR1 is SGHDT and CDR2 is YYEEEE. The CDR3 sequence is 14 residues long. CDR3 DNA sequence: TGTGCCAGCAGCCCCCACAGGGGTCGAGAGACCCAGTACTTC. It codes for CASSPHRGRETQYF. Based on the CDR3 plus reference TRBV5-6 and TRBJ2-5, the full variable domain is DAGVTQSPTHLIKTRGQQVTLRCSPKSGHDTVSWYQQALGQGPQFIFQYYEEEERQRGNFPDRFSGHQFPNYSSELNVNALLLGDSALYLCASSPHRGRETQYFGPGTRLLVL.

This clone has just one count. The chain is built from TRBV29-1 and TRBJ1-2, with D possibly matching TRBD1 (5 bases). The CDR3 sequence is 14 residues long. CDR1 and CDR2 (germline): SQVTM, ANQGSEA. V was pared by 3 bases and J by 1 base, with 12 bases between. This CDR3 is CSVDFTGINYGYTF. The CDR3 DNA is TGCAGCGTTGATTTTACAGGTATTAACTATGGCTACACCTTC.

This chain connects TRBV30 to TRBJ2-2, with D possibly being TRBD1 (5 bases). This CDR3 region has 12 residues. The V end was cut by 2 bases, the J end by 6 bases, with 7 bases between. Germline assignment: CDR1 GTSNPN and CDR2 SVGIG (reference sequence). CDR3 nucleotide sequence: TGTGCCTGGAGTCCCAGGGCCGGGGAGCTGTTTTTT. This codes for CAWSPRAGELFF.

The chain employs TRBV24-1 and TRBJ2-5, with TRBD2 matching over 12 bases. Germline CDR1 is KGHDR and CDR2 is SFDVKD. Trimming cost V 1 base and J 2 bases; bases outside gene matches: 10. The CDR3 has 19 residues. For the CDR3, the DNA is TGTGCCACCAGTGATTTCCGACTAGCGGGAGAGAGGAGACAAGAGACCCAGTACTTC. This encodes CATSDFRLAGERRQETQYF.

The chain employs TRBV27 and TRBJ1-5; 7 bases are a match to TRBD1. After removal of 8 bases from V and 1 base from J, the junction contained 5 bases not matched to a gene. Germline loops: CDR1 MNHEY, CDR2 SMNVEV (reference sequence). There are 14 residues in the CDR3. This CDR3 is CASRVGGSNQPQHF. Written as DNA, the CDR3 is TGTGCCAGCCGCGTAGGGGGCAGCAATCAGCCCCAGCATTTT.

The chain couples TRBV19 to TRBJ1-3; D remains unclear. Germline V CDR1 and CDR2: LNHDA, SQIVND (reference sequence). V lost 4 bases, J lost 1 base, and 8 bases lay in between. The CDR3 runs 14 residues. The CDR3 region is CASSNYGSGNTIYF. DNA of the CDR3: TGTGCCAGTAGTAATTATGGGTCTGGAAACACCATATATTTT.

The sample holds a few counts of this clone. V gene TRBV3-1 (or the pseudogene TRBV3-2) combines with J gene TRBJ2-2, with D possibly TRBD2 on 5 matching bases. The CDR3 extends over 14 amino acids. CDR1 is LGHDT and CDR2 is YNNKEL in the germline V gene (reference sequence). Trimming shortened V by 2 bases and J by 7 bases, and 11 bases separated the two germline ends. In nucleotides, the CDR3 is TGTGCCAGCAGCCAATTCTCGGGAAACGGGGAGCTGTTTTTT. This translates into CASSQFSGNGELFF.

The chain carries TRBV10-3 and TRBJ2-3; TRBD2 might be the D (6 bases). The CDR3 extends over 19 amino acids. Germline V gene sequence: CDR1 ENHRY, CDR2 SYGVKD. The ends were cut back, 6 bases at V and 1 base at J, with 26 bases in the middle. As DNA, the CDR3 is TGTGCCATCAGGGCCCTCAATAAGAACGGGAGCACTGGCACAGATACGCAGTATTTT. Encoded protein: CAIRALNKNGSTGTDTQYF.

This sequence joins TRBV5-1 and TRBJ2-2, with 8 nucleotides matching TRBD2. Trimming cost V 6 bases and J 1 base; bases outside gene matches: 8. CDR1 and CDR2 from the germline V gene are SGHRS and YFSETQ. This CDR3 is built from 16 residues. The CDR3 here is CASTPSSGGNTGELFF. The CDR3 coding sequence is TGCGCCAGCACCCCCTCCAGCGGGGGGAACACCGGGGAGCTGTTTTTT. The variable domain in full, with the rest retrieved from reference TRBV5-1 and TRBJ2-2, is KAGVTQTPRYLIKTRGQQVTLSCSPISGHRSVSWYQQTPGQGLQFLFEYFSETQRNKGNFPGRFSGRQFSNSRSEMNVSTLELGDSALYLCASTPSSGGNTGELFFGEGSRLTVL.

The rearrangement links TRBV19 to TRBJ1-1; D remains ambiguous. V was clipped by 7 bases and J by 1 base, with 4 bases between them. CDR1 LNHDA and CDR2 SQIVND come from the germline V gene (reference sequence). This CDR3 is built from 11 residues. CDR3 amino acids: CASTRNTEAFF. The CDR3 DNA reads TGTGCCAGTACACGGAACACTGAAGCTTTCTTT.

CDR3: CASSVYPGITNTEAFF. The CDR3, as DNA: TGCGCCAGCAGCGTATATCCCGGGATCACGAACACTGAAGCTTTCTTT. The chain carries TRBV5-1 and TRBJ1-1; D unclear. Trimming cost V 4 bases and J 1 base, with 17 bases left between them. From germline, CDR1 is SGHRS and CDR2 YFSETQ. The CDR3 is 16 amino acids. Drawing the rest from reference TRBV5-1 and TRBJ1-1, the complete variable domain is KAGVTQTPRYLIKTRGQQVTLSCSPISGHRSVSWYQQTPGQGLQFLFEYFSETQRNKGNFPGRFSGRQFSNSRSEMNVSTLELGDSALYLCASSVYPGITNTEAFFGQGTRLTVV.

This sequence joins TRBV11-2 and TRBJ2-1; 7 nucleotides align to TRBD2. Looked up from germline, CDR1 is SGHAT and CDR2 is FQNNGV. Trimming cost V 6 bases and J 7 bases; bases outside gene matches: 12. The CDR3 totals 15 residues. CDR3 in DNA: TGTGCCAGCAGAGACGGGACTAAACTAATGAATGAGCAGTTCTTC. It encodes CASRDGTKLMNEQFF.

The rearrangement joins TRBV7-3 to TRBJ2-1; 14 positions agree with TRBD2. The V gene's germline CDR1 is SGHTA and CDR2 FQGTGA. This CDR3 is 15 amino acids long. V lost 5 bases and J lost 8; bases outside the gene matches: 5. The CDR3 region is CASSRTSGRIDEQFF. DNA for the CDR3: TGTGCCAGCAGCAGGACTAGCGGGAGGATCGATGAGCAGTTCTTC.

This clone has a handful of counts. This chain uses TRBV7-2 with TRBJ2-2; 9 positions agree with TRBD2. CDR1 is SGHTA, CDR2 FQGNSA, per germline. The CDR3 loop spans 16 amino acids. V dropped 6 bases and J dropped 4; count of bases not matched to a gene: 9. Here the CDR3 reads CASRPRLADSTGELFF. For the CDR3, the DNA is TGTGCCAGCAGACCAAGACTAGCGGACAGCACCGGGGAGCTGTTTTTT.

The V gene is TRBV29-1, the J gene TRBJ2-3, with 11 bases lining up with TRBD2. The germline gives CDR1 SQVTM, CDR2 ANQGSEA. This CDR3 has 17 residues. V shed 4 bases and J 4 bases; nucleotides not matched to a gene: 13. CDR3 nucleotide sequence: TGCAGCGTTGGATCAGGGACTAGCGGCGGAGGCGCAGATACGCAGTATTTT. Translated: CSVGSGTSGGGADTQYF.

The chain joins TRBV6-6 to TRBJ2-7; 8 positions agree with TRBD1. Germline V gene lookup returns CDR1 MNHNY and CDR2 SVGAGI (reference sequence). The CDR3 has 15 residues. Trimming cost V 7 bases and J 6 bases; bases outside gene matches: 14. The chain's CDR3 is CASTLGQERDFEQYF. In DNA, the CDR3 is TGTGCCAGCACCCTGGGACAGGAGAGGGATTTCGAGCAGTACTTC.

V usage is TRBV7-9 and J usage is TRBJ2-7, with 7 bases identical to TRBD1. The V segment lost 4 bases and the J segment 3 bases; nucleotides outside the gene matches: 3. Germline V gene lookup returns CDR1 SEHNR and CDR2 FQNEAQ (reference sequence). The CDR3 is made up of 13 amino acids. In DNA, the CDR3 is TGTGCCAGCAGCTACGGGACAGTCTACGAGCAGTACTTC. Protein: CASSYGTVYEQYF.

CDR3 residues: CASSVGGSGANVLTF. DNA of the CDR3: TGTGCCAGCAGCGTAGGAGGTTCTGGGGCCAACGTCCTGACTTTC. The genes are TRBV9 and TRBJ2-6; D is unclear. The germline gives CDR1 SGDLS, CDR2 YYNGEE. This CDR3 has 15 residues. V was pared by 0 bases and J by 1 base, with 5 bases between.

The chain employs TRBV6-6 and TRBJ1-2; D might be TRBD1 (5 bases). Germline CDR1 and CDR2: MNHNY and SVGAGI (reference sequence). Deletions cut 8 bases from V and 4 bases from J, with 17 bases between. CDR3 size: 14 residues. The CDR3 nucleotides read TGTGCCAGCGCCCTCCAGGGTGGGGGCTATGGCTACACCTTC. It codes for CASALQGGGYGYTF.

This chain joins TRBV11-2 and TRBJ2-5; 7 nucleotides agree with TRBD1. The CDR3 consists of 15 residues. The germline V gene encodes CDR1 SGHAT and CDR2 FQNNGV. V shed 5 bases, J shed 5 bases, and the junction held 11 bases outside the gene matches. The CDR3 DNA reads TGTGCCAGCAGCGCCTCCTTAACAGGGGTGGAGACCCAGTACTTC. It yields the protein CASSASLTGVETQYF.

This clone was seen just once. The CDR3 DNA reads as TGCGCCAGCAGCCAAGAACTAGCGGCGAGCACAGATACGCAGTATTTT. This translates into CASSQELAASTDTQYF. The chain carries TRBV4-3 and TRBJ2-3; 8 bases line up with TRBD2. Germline loops: CDR1 LGHNA, CDR2 YSLEER. The CDR3 is 16 amino acids. The trim removed 0 bases at V and 0 bases at J, leaving 2 bases unmatched.

In regard to this clone: Other DNA sequences in the sample encode the same CDR3. The chain combines TRBV27 with TRBJ1-5, with D hard to call. The germline V gene encodes CDR1 MNHEY and CDR2 SMNVEV (reference sequence). This CDR3 has 14 amino acids. Trimming took 3 bases from V and 1 from J, leaving 7 bases between them. CDR3 region: CASSFRRSNQPQHF. Here the CDR3 DNA reads TGTGCCAGCAGTTTCCGACGGAGCAATCAGCCCCAGCATTTT.

V and J are TRBV25-1 and TRBJ2-3; 7 nucleotides match TRBD2. This CDR3 region has 16 residues. Per germline, CDR1 MGHDK and CDR2 SYGVNS. V lost 4 bases, J lost 3 bases, and 10 bases stayed unmatched. CDR3 sequence reads: CASSVSPAGVTDTQYF. The CDR3 DNA sequence: TGTGCCAGCAGTGTCTCCCCGGCGGGAGTAACAGATACGCAGTATTTT.